The 23 T cell receptor beta chains below were found in one sample sequenced in a study of blood T cells in healthy people across ages. Alongside a J-beta primer mix, a sample-barcoded 5' primer served in a second PCR lasting about 6 to 12 cycles. One entry per CDR3 protein results from TCRdb running MiXCR on the 5' RACE reads. Altogether approximately 850,000 distinct CDR3 sequences are present, 44% being singletons, with the ten largest covering about 19%. The specimen sequenced was blood. All receptors come from a man in his sixties in good health.

This chain connects TRBV29-1 to TRBJ1-1, with TRBD1 matching over 7 bases. The CDR3 spans 13 residues. In germline, CDR1 is SQVTM, CDR2 ANQGSEA. Trimming took 7 bases from V and 1 from J; bases not matched to a gene: 6. The DNA for the CDR3 is TGCAGCGGGGGACAGCTTCGGAACACTGAAGCTTTCTTT. It encodes CSGGQLRNTEAFF.

This chain uses TRBV28 with TRBJ2-3; D call uncertain. This CDR3 is 14 amino acids long. V was trimmed by 2 bases and J by 6 bases, leaving 12 bases between them. Per germline, CDR1 MDHEN and CDR2 SYDVKM. CDR3 sequence (DNA): TGTGCCAGCAGTTTACGTGGGCCTGGGGATACGCAGTATTTT. This translates into CASSLRGPGDTQYF.

The V gene is TRBV4-1, the J gene TRBJ2-5, with a tentative D call TRBD2 (5 bases). CDR1 MGHRA and CDR2 YSYEKL come from the germline V gene. The CDR3 consists of 17 residues. The ends were cut back, 1 base at V and 5 bases at J, with 20 bases in the middle. CDR3 DNA: TGCGCCAGCAGCCAAGGAGTCAGAGCCATCCGGAGGGAGACCCAGTACTTC. It codes for CASSQGVRAIRRETQYF.

The V and J genes are TRBV6-1 and TRBJ2-7, with D hard to call. The CDR3 is 15 amino acids. V lost 6 bases, J lost 2 bases, and 17 bases lay in between. Germline CDR1 MNHNS, CDR2 SASEGT. The CDR3 reads CASRDRRAPTYEQYF. CDR3 coding DNA: TGTGCCAGCAGGGATCGACGAGCGCCTACCTACGAGCAGTACTTC.

Ten or more counts support this clonotype. CDR3 sequence: CASSLSKGLEQYF. CDR3 coding DNA: TGCGCCAGCAGCTTGTCCAAGGGCCTCGAGCAGTACTTC. The gene calls are TRBV5-1 and TRBJ2-7; no clear D. Germline V gives CDR1 SGHRS, CDR2 YFSETQ. This CDR3 contains 13 residues. Between the trimmed V and J ends, which lost 1 base and 6 bases, there was a span of 11 bases.

This chain connects TRBV3-1 to TRBJ2-7, with a weak D call TRBD2 (5 bases). The CDR3 is 16 amino acids. The V end was cut by 1 base, the J end by 2 bases, with 15 bases between. Germline lookup yields CDR1 LGHDT and CDR2 YNNKEL (reference sequence). DNA of the CDR3: TGTGCCAGCAGCCAAGTCGGCCGCGGGCCCCCCTACGAGCAGTACTTC. It codes for CASSQVGRGPPYEQYF.

Worth noting for this clonotype: The junction shows a germline mismatch at one end, possibly a read error. The rearrangement links TRBV7-6 to TRBJ2-5, with TRBD1 matching 8 bases. The germline gives CDR1 SGHVS, CDR2 FNYEAQ. This CDR3 has 15 residues. The CDR3 reads CAGSPYGQGRETQYF. The CDR3 coding sequence is TGTGCCGGCAGCCCATATGGACAGGGTAGGGAGACCCAGTACTTC.

The chain is built from TRBV20-1 and TRBJ2-3, with 9 bases identical to TRBD2. Per the germline V gene, CDR1 is DFQATT and CDR2 is SNEGSKA (reference sequence). V was clipped by 4 bases and J by 5 bases; unmatched bases: 10. CDR3 length: 15 residues. CDR3 amino acids: CSAIWAGGPIDTQYF. As DNA, the CDR3 is TGCAGTGCTATTTGGGCGGGGGGGCCGATAGATACGCAGTATTTT.

In this sample, this clonotype turned up a few times. The chain combines TRBV29-1 with TRBJ2-1; 11 nucleotides align to TRBD2. Germline V gene lookup returns CDR1 SQVTM and CDR2 ANQGSEA. The CDR3 has 15 residues. Trimming cost V 4 bases and J 9 bases; bases outside gene matches: 11. CDR3 nucleotides: TGCAGCGTTGTTTCCGCACTAGCGGGGGCGGGTGAGCAGTTCTTC. Translation gives CSVVSALAGAGEQFF.

V and J are TRBV6-1 and TRBJ1-4; TRBD1 aligns across 12 bases. V trimming: 6 bases; J trimming: 3 bases; junction bases outside the gene matches: 11. This CDR3 is 18 amino acids long. Germline values: CDR1 MNHNS, CDR2 SASEGT. This CDR3 reads CASSTGTGGARANEKLFF. CDR3 sequence (DNA): TGTGCCAGCAGCACCGGGACAGGGGGCGCACGGGCTAATGAAAAACTGTTTTTT.

This clonotype was observed a handful of times. This chain connects TRBV4-3 to TRBJ2-2; TRBD1 might be the D (5 bases). V lost 4 bases to trimming and J lost 1 base, with 10 bases between them. The CDR3 runs to 15 residues. Germline V gene lookup returns CDR1 LGHNA and CDR2 YSLEER. CDR3 sequence (DNA): TGCGCCAGCAGCCGACAGACTTTGAACACCGGGGAGCTGTTTTTT. It codes for CASSRQTLNTGELFF.

The V gene is TRBV7-8, the J gene TRBJ2-3, with 8 bases aligning to TRBD2. The CDR3 covers 15 residues. The germline V gene encodes CDR1 SGHVS and CDR2 FQNEAQ. V dropped 4 bases and J dropped 4; count of bases not matched to a gene: 7. In DNA, the CDR3 is TGTGCCAGCAGCTGGGATAGGCGGGAGGCAGATACGCAGTATTTT. This sequence encodes CASSWDRREADTQYF.

The chain carries TRBV11-2 and TRBJ1-4; D gene uncertain. CDR1 and CDR2 from the germline V gene are SGHAT and FQNNGV. The CDR3 extends over 13 amino acids. The V and J ends lost 5 bases and 8 bases respectively, with 12 bases between them. CDR3 sequence: CASSQRTWEKLFF. DNA for the CDR3: TGTGCCAGCAGCCAAAGAACGTGGGAAAAACTGTTTTTT.

This clonotype was seen only once. The chain is built from TRBV6-6 and TRBJ2-2; 7 nucleotides line up with TRBD1. The germline CDR1 and CDR2 sequences are MNHNY and SVGAGI (reference sequence). CDR3 length equals 14 residues. Trimming at V came to 6 bases and at J to 4 bases, leaving 5 bases not matched to a gene. This CDR3 is CASREQGTTGELFF. In DNA, the CDR3 is TGTGCCAGCAGAGAACAGGGGACCACCGGGGAGCTGTTTTTT.

In this sample, this clonotype turned up once. This clone may be a read error of a much larger clone one base away. This chain connects TRBV20-1 to TRBJ2-1; tentative D call: TRBD2 (6 bases). The CDR3 contains 11 residues. Germline V CDR1 and CDR2: DFQATT, SNEGSKA (reference sequence). V lost 0 bases and J 13 bases, leaving 10 bases between the germline ends. The CDR3 region is CSARDRETQFF. The CDR3, as DNA: TGCAGTGCTAGAGACCGGGAGACCCAGTTCTTC.

The chain has TRBV9 and TRBJ2-5, with D maybe TRBD2 (5 bases). The J call may be mistaken, given a closer DNA end match to TRBJ2-7. Germline V gene data show CDR1 as SGDLS and CDR2 as YYNGEE. The CDR3 totals 16 residues. The CDR3 DNA reads TGTGCCAGCAGCGTAGAGGCTAGCCTAACACCCTACGAGCAGTACTTC. Translated: CASSVEASLTPYEQYF.

This clonotype was counted a few times. The chain has TRBV7-9 and TRBJ1-2, with D uncertain. The CDR3 runs 15 residues. V lost 2 bases to trimming and J lost 2 bases, with 12 bases between them. The V gene's germline CDR1 is SEHNR and CDR2 FQNEAQ (reference sequence). CDR3 sequence: CASSLLGRENYGYTF. The DNA for the CDR3 is TGTGCCAGCAGCTTATTGGGCAGAGAGAACTATGGCTACACCTTC.

This chain uses TRBV6-5 with TRBJ2-7; 8 bases align to TRBD1. The CDR3 sequence is 15 residues long. With 1 base clipped from V and 6 bases from J, the junction kept 8 bases outside the gene matches. CDR1 is MNHEY, CDR2 SVGAGI, per germline. DNA of the CDR3: TGTGCCAGCAGTTACTTCGGGACAGGCAAGATCGAGCAGTACTTC. Residues: CASSYFGTGKIEQYF.

V usage is TRBV29-1 and J usage is TRBJ1-6; D is unresolved. The CDR3 length is 14 residues. Germline CDR1 SQVTM, CDR2 ANQGSEA. V shed 7 bases and J shed 10 bases, with 20 bases lying between them. DNA of the CDR3: TGCAGCGCCCTTCTTTCCGGGGAAGGGTCACCCCTCCACTTT. Translation: CSALLSGEGSPLHF.

The CDR3 protein is CASKLDREGTEAFF. The CDR3, as DNA: TGTGCCAGCAAACTGGACAGGGAAGGGACTGAAGCTTTCTTT. The chain links TRBV6-5 to TRBJ1-1; 8 positions match TRBD1. The J segment lost 5 bases and the V segment lost 7 bases, leaving 9 bases of the junction unmatched. The CDR3 is 14 residues long. Germline V gene data show CDR1 as MNHEY and CDR2 as SVGAGI.

With regard to this clonotype: An end of the junction does not agree with germline; a read error may underlie this. The CDR3 loop is CASKTTSGGADAQYF. As DNA, the CDR3 is TGTGCCAGCAAGACGACTAGCGGGGGGGCAGATGCGCAGTATTTT. The chain carries TRBV12-3 or TRBV12-4 and TRBJ2-3; the match to TRBD2 covers 14 bases. The CDR3 runs 15 residues.

The chain uses TRBV12-3 or TRBV12-4 and TRBJ1-4, with TRBD1 matching over 8 bases. The V gene end was trimmed by 6 bases and the J gene end by 8 bases; junction bases not matched to a gene: 5. CDR3 length: 13 residues. Here the CDR3 reads CASSDRGGEKLFF. The CDR3 DNA reads TGTGCCAGCAGCGACAGGGGAGGAGAAAAACTGTTTTTT.

This clonotype has only one observation. This sequence joins TRBV4-3 and TRBJ1-4; the D is unclear. Germline CDR1 is LGHNA and CDR2 is YSLEER. V lost 0 bases and J 0 bases, leaving 11 bases between the germline ends. The CDR3 length is 17 residues. The CDR3 loop reads CASSQDRSTTTNEKLFF. The CDR3 nucleotides are TGCGCCAGCAGCCAAGATCGTTCGACTACAACTAATGAAAAACTGTTTTTT.